This TCR beta chain originates from a study of blood T cell repertoires in COVID-19 (dated by TCRdb to the early 2020s). With respect to the entire study: Collaborator samples came from the United States, Italy and Spain and covered acute and convalescent phases of COVID-19. The dataset comprised deeply sampled blood TCRbeta repertoires from subjects exposed to, actively infected with, or recovered from COVID-19. Where HLA class I and class II types were available, the types were taken from metadata supplied by the sample provider, not from assay-based typing. Samples were obtained from the ongoing ImmuneRACE study (first 160 participants) and from some 1,200 subjects provided by 6 global collaborators. A de-identified subject ID, COVID-19 status, age in years and sex were almost always included in the sample metadata. The prospective study material was composed of cDNA or gDNA derived from T cells, B-cell-depleted T cells, or PBMCs. The repertoires were released in a freely available public database intended as a resource for research on the immune response to SARS-CoV-2.

The research as a whole found: The amount of clinical and demographic metadata varied by source and participant and was provided uncurated.

TCRbeta CDR3 regions were amplified from genomic DNA by means of the immunoSEQ Assay, a bias-controlled multiplex PCR. Regarding the original processing steps: Nucleated cell counts per sample were estimated from amplification of reference gene primers within the assay. Sequence reads were collapsed and filtered to measure the absolute abundance of every unique TCRbeta CDR3 rearrangement. For each sample, productive Simpson clonality was calculated as the square root of Simpson's diversity index across productive rearrangements. As stored in TCRdb, this immuneACCESS dataset retains in-frame rearrangements with V and J assigned. A fraction of the clones does not appear; measured against another copy, unresolved V genes explain less than half of the discrepancy, and the remainder lacks a known reason. V, J and clone size derive from that table, while D and trimming were established from the DNA sequence. Present in this sample are fewer than 350,000 clones, roughly nine tenths of which were seen just once. Of the sample, approximately 9.7% falls within the top ten clones.

The collaborating institutions used their own protocols to collect whole blood in K2EDTA tubes. For TCRbeta analysis, collaborators shipped samples in one of three forms: frozen whole blood, isolated PBMCs, or DNA extracted from either of those sample types. Turning to this clone: Its antigen is unknown. No clone much larger than this one lies a single base away; base qualities are absent.

The CDR3, from cysteine to phenylalanine, totals 19 residues. CDR3 DNA is the only sequence kept; it has 57 bases, read in frame from the first base. The germline V gene provides CDR1 SNHLY and CDR2 FYNNEI. The germline V end is reduced by 6 bases and the J end by 4 bases; junction bases left unmatched: 20. The clonotype comes from a man aged 40-55 years with active or convalescent COVID-19. The specimen was peripheral blood. The chain is assembled from TRBV2 and TRBJ1-3; TRBD1 agrees with 8 junctional bases. The sequence in DNA is TGTGCCAGCAGCCCAATGGGTGTGTATCAGGGGGCAGGCGGAAACACCATATATTTT. This is translated as CASSPMGVYQGAGGNTIYF.